Below are 29 T cell receptor beta chains sequenced from a single sample in a study of tumor and adjacent non-tumor tissue in lung cancer. This sample's RNA came from whole unsorted tissue. The library came from three nested PCR rounds adapted from ARM-PCR protocols. TCRdb re-called the multiplex PCR reads through MiXCR, storing one row per CDR3 protein. The sample carries some 80,000 distinct CDR3 sequences, around 77% recorded once. Sequenced material: lung tumor tissue. Receptors originate from a middle-aged woman with non-small cell lung cancer.

This chain links TRBV28 with TRBJ2-5, with D perhaps TRBD1 or TRBD2 (5 bases each). The CDR3 runs to 14 residues. V lost 6 bases to trimming and J lost 5 bases, with 16 bases between them. Germline V gene lookup returns CDR1 MDHEN and CDR2 SYDVKM. CDR3 sequence (DNA): TGTGCCAGCAGCCCCGGGGCTAGCATCGAGACCCAGTACTTC. It codes for CASSPGASIETQYF.

Points on this clonotype: A single base separates this from a much larger clone, so it may be a read error. V gene TRBV5-1 combines with J gene TRBJ2-5, with D possibly being TRBD1 (6 bases). The CDR3 runs to 23 residues. Trimming left V 5 bases short and J 5 bases short, with 43 bases between. Per the germline V gene, CDR1 is SGHRS and CDR2 is YFSETQ. CDR3 bases: TGCGCCAGCAGAAGATTCCCAAGGACCCCCGACCGAGATACTGGTGCAGGGGCCGAGACCCAGTACTTC. Its translation is CASRRFPRTPDRDTGAGAETQYF. Complete variable domain (other parts from reference TRBV5-1 and TRBJ2-5): KAGVTQTPRYLIKTRGQQVTLSCSPISGHRSVSWYQQTPGQGLQFLFEYFSETQRNKGNFPGRFSGRQFSNSRSEMNVSTLELGDSALYLCASRRFPRTPDRDTGAGAETQYFGPGTRLLVL.

This chain links TRBV6-5 with TRBJ2-2, with no clear D. The V gene's germline CDR1 is MNHEY and CDR2 SVGAGI. The CDR3 covers 16 residues. CDR3 sequence: CDNSRSRIANTGELFF. CDR3 nucleotide sequence: TGTGACAACAGCCGCAGTCGGATAGCGAACACCGGGGAGCTGTTTTTT.

In this sample, this clonotype turned up many times. This chain connects TRBV11-3 to TRBJ1-3; possibly TRBD1 for D (6 bases). Germline CDR1 is SGHNT and CDR2 is YENEEA. The ends were cut back, 1 base at V and 0 bases at J, with 13 bases in the middle. CDR3 size: 17 residues. The CDR3 DNA sequence: TGTGCCAGCAGCTTAGGGATACAGGGCCACTCTGGAAACACCATATATTTT. Translated, it gives CASSLGIQGHSGNTIYF.

Of note for this clonotype: The CDR3 end shows no conserved phenylalanine or tryptophan, and so a read error is likely. This sequence joins TRBV11-2 and TRBJ2-1, with TRBD2 identical over 8 bases. Germline trimming cut 4 bases from V and 10 bases from J; bases unmatched to any gene: 21. The CDR3 consists of 18 residues. CDR1 is SGHAT, CDR2 FQNNGV, per germline. CDR3 region: CASSSRILTSGGLREQFL. DNA for the CDR3: TGTGCCAGCAGCTCGCGCATCCTAACTAGCGGAGGACTAAGGGAGCAGTTCCTC.

As regards this clonotype: At one end the junction does not follow the germline gene, possibly because of a read error. The chain has TRBV11-2 and TRBJ2-1; the match to TRBD2 covers 11 bases. The length of the CDR3 is 16 residues. The V gene's germline CDR1 is SGHAT and CDR2 FQNNGV. The CDR3 protein is CTSSLGLTSGGHEQFF. The CDR3 DNA sequence: TGTACCAGCAGTTTAGGATTAACTAGCGGGGGTCATGAGCAGTTCTTC.

The V gene is TRBV12-3 or TRBV12-4, the J gene TRBJ2-1; 7 nucleotides line up with TRBD2. The CDR3 has 16 amino acids. V was pared by 9 bases and J by 3 bases, with 14 bases of the junction left unmatched. The DNA of the CDR3 is TGTGCCAGTAGTCCCCTCGAGACTAGCCGCTACAATGAGCAGTTCTTC. It is translated as CASSPLETSRYNEQFF.

This clonotype was seen once. The junction differs from germline at one of its ends, possibly a read error. The chain joins TRBV29-1 to TRBJ1-4; TRBD1 might be the D (5 bases). From germline, CDR1 is SQVTM and CDR2 ANQGSEA. This CDR3 spans 13 amino acids. Here the CDR3 reads CSVARTNNGKLFF. The CDR3 nucleotides are TGCAGCGTCGCGAGGACAAATAATGGAAAACTGTTTTTT. The whole variable domain, remainder taken from reference TRBV29-1 and TRBJ1-4, is SAVISQKPSRDICQRGTSLTIQCQVDSQVTMMFWYRQQPGQSLTLIATANQGSEATYESGFVIDKFPISRPNLTFSTLTVSNMSPEDSSIYLCSVARTNNGKLFFGSGTQLSVL.

The chain carries TRBV20-1 and TRBJ1-6; D uncertain. Germline CDR1 reads DFQATT; CDR2 reads SNEGSKA (reference sequence). This CDR3 is built from 14 residues. Trimming pared 5 bases from V and 9 bases from J, leaving 17 bases between. CDR3 in amino acids: CSAPGVSKPSPLHF. The CDR3 DNA reads as TGCAGTGCTCCCGGGGTCTCTAAGCCTTCACCCCTCCACTTT.

About this clonotype itself: A much larger clone sits a single nucleotide away, making a read error possible. The CDR3 DNA reads as TGCAGCGTTTCAGACGGGGGGAGTGAAAAACTGTTTTTT. Amino acids: CSVSDGGSEKLFF. The V gene is TRBV29-1, the J gene TRBJ1-4; tentative D call: TRBD1 (5 bases). Germline CDR1 SQVTM, CDR2 ANQGSEA. This CDR3 contains 13 residues. Trimming shortened V by 5 bases and J by 7 bases, and 14 bases separated the two germline ends.

The J gene is TRBJ2-1, the V gene TRBV11-2, with D hard to call. The CDR3 has 16 residues. Trimming pared 5 bases from V and 4 bases from J, leaving 18 bases between. Per the germline V gene, CDR1 is SGHAT and CDR2 is FQNNGV. CDR3 amino acids: CASSKSPATLYNEQFF. In nucleotides, the CDR3 is TGTGCCAGCAGCAAGTCACCAGCTACACTGTACAATGAGCAGTTCTTC.

With regard to this clonotype: The junction departs from the called germline gene at one end, perhaps through a read error. V gene TRBV6-5 combines with J gene TRBJ1-1; D is possibly TRBD1 (5 bases). The CDR3 consists of 16 residues. Germline CDR1 MNHEY, CDR2 SVGAGI. CDR3 DNA sequence: TGTGCCAGCTCTCCCGAGGCGGCTGCCGGCGGGACTGAAGCTCTCTTT. Its translation is CASSPEAAAGGTEALF.

Comment on this clonotype: At one boundary the junction diverges from the germline segment, which might be a read error. The chain carries TRBV29-1 and TRBJ2-2, with D perhaps given as TRBD1 or TRBD2 (5 bases each). CDR1 SQVTM and CDR2 ANQGSEA come from the germline V gene. The CDR3 sequence is 16 residues long. The CDR3 sequence: CRVTDSLGVSDGELFF. The CDR3 DNA sequence: TGTAGGGTTACTGACTCTCTGGGGGTGTCCGACGGGGAGCTGTTTTTT.

With regard to this clonotype: Compared with germline, one end of the junction differs, possibly owing to a read error. The chain recombines TRBV29-1 with TRBJ1-2; D gene uncertain. The CDR3 contains 11 residues. From germline, CDR1 is SQVTM and CDR2 ANQGSEA. CDR3 amino acids: CSVLLNYDYTF. CDR3 sequence (DNA): TGCAGCGTCCTACTGAACTATGACTACACCTTC.

Regarding this clonotype: Just one base apart from a much larger clone, this may be a read error. The chain carries TRBV28 and TRBJ2-2; 8 nucleotides match TRBD2. The germline V gene encodes CDR1 MDHEN and CDR2 SYDVKM. This CDR3 contains 15 residues. This CDR3 is CANSSTSVSTGELFF. The CDR3 region has the DNA TGTGCCAACAGTTCGACTAGCGTTTCGACCGGGGAGCTGTTTTTT.

This clonotype was detected once. Germline and junction disagree at one end, which may indicate a read error. V usage is TRBV5-6 and J usage is TRBJ2-4, with D possibly called TRBD1 or TRBD2 (6 bases each). The CDR3 runs to 14 residues. From germline, CDR1 is SGHDT and CDR2 YYEEEE. This CDR3 is CASSLWGAKNTQYF. As DNA, the CDR3 is TGTGCCAGCAGCCTGTGGGGGGCCAAAAACACTCAGTACTTC.

About this clonotype itself: One end of the junction is discordant with germline, which a read error may explain. The CDR3 loop reads CTSSLNGGQLYGYIF. In DNA form, the CDR3 reads TGTACCAGCAGCTTAAACGGGGGACAGCTCTATGGCTACATCTTC. The rearrangement links TRBV11-1 to TRBJ1-2; 7 nucleotides line up with TRBD1. CDR1 and CDR2 (germline): SGHAT, FQDESV (reference sequence). This CDR3 is built from 15 residues. Using reference TRBV11-1 and TRBJ1-2 for the parts outside the CDR3, the full variable domain is EAEVAQSPRYKITEKSQAVAFWCDPISGHATLYWYRQILGQGPELLVQFQDESVVDDSQLPKDRFSAERLKGVDSTLKIQPAELGDSAMYLCTSSLNGGQLYGYIFGSGTRLTVV.

As regards this clonotype: A much larger clone sits a single nucleotide away, making a read error possible. The rearrangement links TRBV29-1 to TRBJ1-4, with TRBD1 as a possible D gene (5 bases). Germline CDR1 reads SQVTM; CDR2 reads ANQGSEA. V lost 4 bases and J 5 bases, leaving 11 bases between the germline ends. The CDR3 contains 13 residues. The CDR3: CSVVRQRNEKLFF. The CDR3, as DNA: TGCAGCGTTGTAAGACAGCGGAATGAAAAACTGTTTTTT. Drawing the rest from reference TRBV29-1 and TRBJ1-4, the complete variable domain is SAVISQKPSRDICQRGTSLTIQCQVDSQVTMMFWYRQQPGQSLTLIATANQGSEATYESGFVIDKFPISRPNLTFSTLTVSNMSPEDSSIYLCSVVRQRNEKLFFGSGTQLSVL.

The table lists this clonotype with a count of one. Sequence at one end of the junction differs from germline and may be a read error. The genes are TRBV6-5 and TRBJ1-3; perhaps TRBD1 as D (5 bases). The CDR3 is made up of 19 amino acids. In germline, CDR1 is MNHEY, CDR2 SVGAGI. CDR3 residues: CASSYSKLVGTQAGNIIYF. For the CDR3, the DNA is TGTGCCAGCAGTTACTCGAAGTTAGTTGGGACCCAAGCTGGAAACATCATATATTTT.

Only a few counts were recorded for this clonotype. The junction and the germline gene differ at one end; a read error may be behind it. The chain combines TRBV24-1 with TRBJ2-1; perhaps TRBD1 as D (6 bases). Germline V gives CDR1 KGHDR, CDR2 SFDVKD. This CDR3 spans 15 amino acids. CDR3 sequence (DNA): TGTGCCACCAGTGCCATGACAGGCACCTACAATGAGCAGTTGTTC. Protein product: CATSAMTGTYNEQLF.

This sequence joins TRBV6-1 and TRBJ1-5; no definite D call. The CDR3 length is 15 residues. Trimming stripped 0 bases from V and 11 bases from J, with 17 bases between. Germline lookup yields CDR1 MNHNS and CDR2 SASEGT. The DNA for the CDR3 is TGTGCCAGCAGTGAAGCACCTGGTGACAACCAGTCCCAGCATTTT. Residues: CASSEAPGDNQSQHF.

Regarding this clonotype: The CDR3 does not close with the conserved phenylalanine or tryptophan, likely indicating a read error. The chain couples TRBV29-1 to TRBJ2-5; TRBD2 aligns across 8 bases. Per the germline V gene, CDR1 is SQVTM and CDR2 is ANQGSEA. The V and J ends lost 5 bases and 2 bases, in that order; junction bases with no gene match: 4. The CDR3 extends over 13 amino acids. The CDR3 sequence is CSVLAGVQETQYL. The CDR3 region has the DNA TGCAGCGTTCTAGCGGGCGTGCAAGAGACCCAGTACCTC.

This clonotype was seen at least ten times. The rearrangement uses TRBV5-1 and TRBJ2-5, with D possibly TRBD1 on 6 matching bases. CDR1 is SGHRS, CDR2 YFSETQ, per germline. This CDR3 region has 15 residues. The V end lost 4 bases, the J end lost 5 bases, and 18 bases lay between the germline ends. In DNA form, the CDR3 reads TGCGCCAGCAGCCTGGGGACACTGAGTAAGGAGACCCAGTACTTC. Amino acids: CASSLGTLSKETQYF. Based on the CDR3 plus reference TRBV5-1 and TRBJ2-5, the full variable domain is KAGVTQTPRYLIKTRGQQVTLSCSPISGHRSVSWYQQTPGQGLQFLFEYFSETQRNKGNFPGRFSGRQFSNSRSEMNVSTLELGDSALYLCASSLGTLSKETQYFGPGTRLLVL.

As to this clonotype: The junction does not match germline at one end; this may be a read error. J is TRBJ2-7 and V is TRBV12-3 or TRBV12-4; 9 nucleotides align to TRBD2. This CDR3 is 13 amino acids long. CDR3: CASSLFSGGASYF. The CDR3 nucleotides read TGTGCCAGCAGTCTGTTTAGCGGGGGCGCAAGCTACTTT.

About this clonotype itself: The conserved closing phenylalanine or tryptophan is absent in this CDR3, likely reflecting a read error. No DNA is shown, since the ends of the CDR3 on it are uncertain; the CDR3 is the one TCRdb lists. J is TRBJ2-3 and V is TRBV11-2; the table gives TRBD1 as D, unverified against the DNA. A total of 15 residues make up the CDR3, ends included. Germline loops: CDR1 SGHAT, CDR2 FQNNGV. Here the CDR3 reads CASSPLSGGTDTQFL.

This clonotype has only one observation. One end of the junction varies from germline; a read error may be responsible. This chain uses TRBV6-1 with TRBJ2-5; tentatively, D is TRBD2 (5 bases). The CDR3 has 14 residues. Germline lookup yields CDR1 MNHNS and CDR2 SASEGT. This chain's CDR3 is CVSTGLTFQDTQYF. DNA of the CDR3: TGTGTCAGCACGGGGTTGACATTCCAAGATACCCAGTACTTC.

In the case of this clonotype: One base away lies a much larger clone, so this may be a sequencing read error. The chain uses TRBV28 and TRBJ2-6; TRBD1 matches at 7 bases. The J segment lost 0 bases and the V segment lost 7 bases, leaving 6 bases of the junction unmatched. The germline gives CDR1 MDHEN, CDR2 SYDVKM. CDR3 size: 16 residues. CDR3 DNA sequence: TGTGCCAGCAAGGGGGCGCTAACCTCTGGGGCCAACGTCCTGACTTTC. Its translation: CASKGALTSGANVLTF.

Note on this clonotype: No conserved phenylalanine or tryptophan ends this CDR3, so it is likely a read error. The chain links TRBV7-6 to TRBJ2-7; TRBD1 agrees at 7 bases. This CDR3 region has 15 residues. The trim removed 9 bases at V and 2 bases at J, leaving 13 bases unmatched. Germline V lookup: CDR1 SGHVS, CDR2 FNYEAQ. DNA for the CDR3: TGTGCCAGTAGCCCTAGTATGGGACAGACCTACGAGCAGTACTCC. It translates to CASSPSMGQTYEQYS.

Concerning this clonotype itself: No conserved phenylalanine or tryptophan ends this CDR3, so it is likely a read error. No DNA is shown, since the ends of the CDR3 on it are uncertain; the CDR3 is the one TCRdb lists. The chain is built from TRBV4-1 and TRBJ2-5; the listed D gene, TRBD1, was not tested against the DNA. CDR1 and CDR2 from the germline V gene are MGHRA and YSYEKL. The CDR3 numbers 15 amino acids, ends counted. The chain's CDR3 is CASSQYRDGAETQHL.